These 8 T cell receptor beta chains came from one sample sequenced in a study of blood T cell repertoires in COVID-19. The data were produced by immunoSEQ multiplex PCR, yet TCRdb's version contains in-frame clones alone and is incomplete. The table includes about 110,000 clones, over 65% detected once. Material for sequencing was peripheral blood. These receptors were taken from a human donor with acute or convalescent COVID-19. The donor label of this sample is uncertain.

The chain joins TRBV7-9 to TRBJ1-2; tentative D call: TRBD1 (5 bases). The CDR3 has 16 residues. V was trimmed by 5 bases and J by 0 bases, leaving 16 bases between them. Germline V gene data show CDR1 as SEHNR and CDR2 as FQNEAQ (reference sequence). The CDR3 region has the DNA TGTGCCAGCAGCCGCCTCGGGGGGTCGCCTAACTATGGCTACACCTTC. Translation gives CASSRLGGSPNYGYTF.

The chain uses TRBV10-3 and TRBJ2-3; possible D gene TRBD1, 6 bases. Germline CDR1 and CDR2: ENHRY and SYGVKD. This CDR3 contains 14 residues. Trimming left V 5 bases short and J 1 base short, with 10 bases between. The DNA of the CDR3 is TGTGCCATCAGTAGCCCAGGGGGCACAGATACGCAGTATTTT. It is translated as CAISSPGGTDTQYF.

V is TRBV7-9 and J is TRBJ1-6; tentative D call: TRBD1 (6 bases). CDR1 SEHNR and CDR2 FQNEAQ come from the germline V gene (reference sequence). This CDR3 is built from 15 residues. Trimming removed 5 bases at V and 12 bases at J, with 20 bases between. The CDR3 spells CASSNQGGYSLPLHF. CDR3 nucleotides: TGTGCCAGCAGCAACCAAGGGGGTTATTCCTTACCCCTCCACTTT.

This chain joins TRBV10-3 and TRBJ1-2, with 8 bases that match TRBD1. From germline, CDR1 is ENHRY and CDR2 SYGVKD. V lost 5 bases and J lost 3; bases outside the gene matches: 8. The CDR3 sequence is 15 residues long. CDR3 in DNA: TGTGCCATCAGTACCCGACCGGACAGGGACTATGGCTACACCTTC. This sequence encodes CAISTRPDRDYGYTF.

The CDR3 spells CATSDLFRQERDNEQFF. The DNA for the CDR3 is TGTGCCACCAGTGATTTGTTTCGACAGGAAAGGGACAATGAGCAGTTCTTC. The chain carries TRBV24-1 and TRBJ2-1; D is possibly TRBD1 (6 bases). Trimming stripped 0 bases from V and 5 bases from J, with 16 bases between. This CDR3 comprises 17 residues. In germline, CDR1 is KGHDR, CDR2 SFDVKD.

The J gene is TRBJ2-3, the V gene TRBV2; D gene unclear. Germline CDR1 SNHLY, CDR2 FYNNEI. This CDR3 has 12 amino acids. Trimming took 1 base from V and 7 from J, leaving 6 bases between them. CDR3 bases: TGTGCCAGCAGTGAAGGAGTGAATACGCAGTATTTT. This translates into CASSEGVNTQYF.

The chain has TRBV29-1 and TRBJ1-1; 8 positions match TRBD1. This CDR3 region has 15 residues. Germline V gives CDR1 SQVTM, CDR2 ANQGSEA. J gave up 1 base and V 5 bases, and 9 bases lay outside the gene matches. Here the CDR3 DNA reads TGCAGCGTTCAAACCAGGGACAGGTGGAACACTGAAGCTTTCTTT. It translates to CSVQTRDRWNTEAFF.

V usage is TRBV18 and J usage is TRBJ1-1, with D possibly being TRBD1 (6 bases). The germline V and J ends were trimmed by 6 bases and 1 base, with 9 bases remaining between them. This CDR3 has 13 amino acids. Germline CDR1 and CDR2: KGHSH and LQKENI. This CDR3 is CASSAGENTEAFF. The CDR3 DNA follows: TGTGCCAGCTCCGCAGGGGAGAACACTGAAGCTTTCTTT. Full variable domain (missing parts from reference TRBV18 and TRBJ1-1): NAGVMQNPRHLVRRRGQEARLRCSPMKGHSHVYWYRQLPEEGLKFMVYLQKENIIDESGMPKERFSAEFPKEGPSILRIQQVVRGDSAAYFCASSAGENTEAFFGQGTRLTVV.